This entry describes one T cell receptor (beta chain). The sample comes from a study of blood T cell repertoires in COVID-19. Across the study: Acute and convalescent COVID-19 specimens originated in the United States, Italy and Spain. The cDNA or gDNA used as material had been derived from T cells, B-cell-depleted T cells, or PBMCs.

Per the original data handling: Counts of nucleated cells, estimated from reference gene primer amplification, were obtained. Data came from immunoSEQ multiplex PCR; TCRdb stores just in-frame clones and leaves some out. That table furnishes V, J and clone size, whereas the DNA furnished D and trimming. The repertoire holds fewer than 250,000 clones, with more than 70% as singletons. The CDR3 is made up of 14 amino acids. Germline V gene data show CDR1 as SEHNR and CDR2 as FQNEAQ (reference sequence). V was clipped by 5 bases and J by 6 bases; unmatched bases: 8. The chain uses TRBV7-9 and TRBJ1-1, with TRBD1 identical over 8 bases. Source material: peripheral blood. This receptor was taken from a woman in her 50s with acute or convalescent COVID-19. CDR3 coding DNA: TGTGCCAGCAGCCCCCAGGGGGCTCTGGCTGAAGCTTTCTTT. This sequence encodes CASSPQGALAEAFF.